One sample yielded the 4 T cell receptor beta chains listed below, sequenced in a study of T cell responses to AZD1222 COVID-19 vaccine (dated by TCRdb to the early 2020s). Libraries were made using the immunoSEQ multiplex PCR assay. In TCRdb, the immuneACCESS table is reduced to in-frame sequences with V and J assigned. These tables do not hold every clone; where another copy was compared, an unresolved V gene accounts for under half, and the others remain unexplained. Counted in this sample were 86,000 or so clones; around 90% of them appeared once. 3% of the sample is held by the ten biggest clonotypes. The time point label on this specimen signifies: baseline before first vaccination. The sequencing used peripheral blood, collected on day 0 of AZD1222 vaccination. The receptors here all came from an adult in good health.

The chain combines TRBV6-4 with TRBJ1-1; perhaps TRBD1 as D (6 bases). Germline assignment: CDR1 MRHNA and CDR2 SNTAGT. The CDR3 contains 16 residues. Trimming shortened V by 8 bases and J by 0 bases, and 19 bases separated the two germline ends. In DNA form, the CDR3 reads TGTGCCAGCGAAAGGGGGGCCGAGTTATTGAACACTGAAGCTTTCTTT. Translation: CASERGAELLNTEAFF.

As DNA, the CDR3 is TGTGCCAGCAGCTTAGAGGGACAGGGAAACGAGCAGTACTTC. It translates to CASSLEGQGNEQYF. The chain couples TRBV7-9 to TRBJ2-7, with 9 nucleotides matching TRBD1. The length of the CDR3 is 14 residues. CDR1 SEHNR and CDR2 FQNEAQ come from the germline V gene (reference sequence). The junction had 3 bases not matched to a gene; V was cut back by 1 base and J by 5 bases.

CDR3 coding DNA: TGTGCCAGCAGCGCGGACAGTAATTCACCCCTCCACTTT. Translated: CASSADSNSPLHF. The chain carries TRBV11-2 and TRBJ1-6; a weak D match, TRBD1 (6 bases). Germline V CDR1 and CDR2: SGHAT, FQNNGV. Trimming removed 5 bases from V and 6 bases from J, with 8 bases in between. This CDR3 contains 13 residues.

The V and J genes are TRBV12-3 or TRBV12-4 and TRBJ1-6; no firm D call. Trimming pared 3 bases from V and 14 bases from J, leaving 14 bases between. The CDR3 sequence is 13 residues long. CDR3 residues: CASSFKTALSLHF. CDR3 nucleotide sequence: TGTGCCAGCAGTTTCAAAACGGCCCTATCCCTCCACTTT.